This is a list of T cell receptor beta chains from one sample in a study of CD8 T cells in Susac syndrome. TCRdb passed the immunoSEQ multiplex PCR reads through MiXCR, listing each CDR3 protein once. Here the sample spans about 150,000 distinct CDR3 sequences, about 94% being singletons. The sequenced material came from CD8+ T cells from PBMCs. The source of these receptors is a human donor with multiple sclerosis. Each CDR3 is given with its conserved first and last residue. D genes are given only for firm matches. Expanded clones get a size class; other rows say once, few or many, or leave the size out.

size: -; D: -; J: TRBJ2-7; V: TRBV28; CDR3: CASSFTAEQYF; DNA: TGTGCCAGCAGTTTTACGGCCGAGCAGTACTTC
size: -; D: TRBD1; J: TRBJ1-5; V: TRBV12-5; CDR3: CASGRTGESQPQHF; DNA: TGTGCTAGTGGCCGGACAGGGGAAAGTCAGCCCCAGCATTTT
size: -; D: -; J: TRBJ2-7; V: TRBV20-1; CDR3: CSARTVHREQYF; DNA: TGCAGTGCGCGGACAGTTCATCGGGAGCAGTACTTC
size: -; D: -; J: TRBJ2-1; V: TRBV20-1; CDR3: CSGFVGFGVHSYNEQFF; DNA: TGCAGCGGTTTTGTGGGCTTCGGAGTCCACTCCTACAATGAGCAGTTCTTC
size: once; D: -; J: TRBJ1-1; V: TRBV12-3/TRBV12-4; CDR3: CASSPGTGTGAFF; DNA: TGTGCCAGCAGTCCCGGGACCGGTACAGGAGCTTTCTTT
size: once; D: -; J: TRBJ2-7; V: TRBV29-1; CDR3: CSVEGRNEQYF; DNA: TGCAGCGTTGAAGGAAGAAATGAGCAGTACTTC
size: -; D: TRBD2; J: TRBJ2-1; V: TRBV9; CDR3: CASSVRKGLAAYNEQFF; DNA: TGTGCCAGCAGCGTACGGAAGGGACTAGCGGCGTACAATGAGCAGTTCTTC
size: -; D: -; J: TRBJ1-1; V: TRBV30; CDR3: CAWSVSRATEAFF; DNA: TGTGCCTGGAGTGTAAGTAGGGCCACTGAAGCTTTCTTT
size: -; D: TRBD2; J: TRBJ2-1; V: TRBV4-2; CDR3: CASSQERTSGEANEQFF; DNA: TGTGCCAGCAGCCAAGAAAGGACTAGCGGGGAGGCCAATGAGCAGTTCTTC
size: -; D: TRBD1; J: TRBJ1-2; V: TRBV13; CDR3: CASRSQGAYGYTF; DNA: TGTGCCAGCAGGTCACAGGGGGCCTATGGCTACACCTTC
size: -; D: -; J: TRBJ2-1; V: TRBV6-5; CDR3: CASSPDGGNEQFF; DNA: TGTGCCAGCAGCCCTGACGGGGGCAATGAGCAGTTCTTC
size: -; D: TRBD2; J: TRBJ2-3; V: TRBV9; CDR3: CASSVGGGGAGRDTQYF; DNA: TGTGCCAGCAGCGTAGGCGGCGGGGGGGCCGGTCGAGATACGCAGTATTTT
size: -; D: TRBD2; J: TRBJ2-4; V: TRBV2; CDR3: CASTRGDSGPVAKNIQYF; DNA: TGTGCCAGCACCCGTGGAGATAGCGGGCCAGTAGCCAAAAACATTCAGTACTTC
size: -; D: TRBD1; J: TRBJ2-7; V: TRBV6-2/TRBV6-3; CDR3: CASGDSQYEQYF; DNA: TGTGCCAGCGGGGACAGCCAATACGAGCAGTACTTC
size: -; D: -; J: TRBJ1-5; V: TRBV15; CDR3: CATRGPRSNQPQHF; DNA: TGTGCCACCAGGGGGCCTAGGAGCAATCAGCCCCAGCATTTT
size: -; D: -; J: TRBJ2-1; V: TRBV19; CDR3: CASSIAVTNNEQFF; DNA: TGTGCCAGTAGTATCGCGGTTACCAACAATGAGCAGTTCTTC
size: -; D: -; J: TRBJ2-1; V: TRBV7-9; CDR3: CASSSGSGEQFF; DNA: TGTGCCAGCAGCTCTGGAAGCGGTGAGCAGTTCTTC
size: -; D: -; J: TRBJ2-4; V: TRBV4-1; CDR3: CASSQGLAKNIQYF; DNA: TGCGCCAGCAGCCAAGGACTAGCCAAAAACATTCAGTACTTC
size: -; D: TRBD1; J: TRBJ1-6; V: TRBV27; CDR3: CASSLSRQGSPLHF; DNA: TGTGCCAGCAGTTTAAGTCGACAGGGTTCACCCCTCCACTTT
size: -; D: -; J: TRBJ2-2; V: TRBV6-6; CDR3: CASSETRGTGELFF; DNA: TGTGCCAGCAGCGAGACCCGGGGTACCGGGGAGCTGTTTTTT
size: -; D: -; J: TRBJ1-2; V: TRBV6-5; CDR3: CASSSPPIRPYGYTF; DNA: TGTGCCAGCAGTTCCCCGCCTATACGCCCGTATGGCTACACCTTC
size: -; D: -; J: TRBJ1-2; V: TRBV6-5; CDR3: CASGSGAGGYTF; DNA: TGTGCCAGCGGGTCCGGGGCCGGCGGCTACACCTTC
size: -; D: -; J: TRBJ2-3; V: TRBV6-2/TRBV6-3; CDR3: CASSYVGGDTDTQYF; DNA: TGTGCCAGCAGTTACGTAGGGGGGGACACAGATACGCAGTATTTT
size: -; D: TRBD1; J: TRBJ2-7; V: TRBV20-1; CDR3: CSARDRGGVPDEQYF; DNA: TGCAGTGCGAGGGACAGGGGCGGGGTCCCCGACGAGCAGTACTTC
size: -; D: -; J: TRBJ2-3; V: TRBV5-6; CDR3: CASSLGGWTDTQYF; DNA: TGTGCCAGCAGCTTGGGAGGGTGGACAGATACGCAGTATTTT
size: -; D: -; J: TRBJ1-2; V: TRBV5-1; CDR3: CASSLGAGYGYTF; DNA: TGCGCCAGCAGCTTGGGGGCAGGCTATGGCTACACCTTC
size: -; D: TRBD1; J: TRBJ2-2; V: TRBV7-9; CDR3: CASSPPGGRNTGELFF; DNA: TGTGCCAGCAGCCCCCCAGGGGGCCGAAACACCGGGGAGCTGTTTTTT
size: -; D: -; J: TRBJ2-7; V: TRBV14; CDR3: CASSHPGQNGYEQYF; DNA: TGTGCCAGCAGCCATCCGGGACAAAATGGATACGAGCAGTACTTC
size: once; D: -; J: TRBJ2-7; V: TRBV2; CDR3: CASSEGEQYF; DNA: TGTGCCAGCAGTGAGGGCGAGCAGTACTTC
size: -; D: TRBD2; J: TRBJ2-3; V: TRBV6-4; CDR3: CAAWEGQDTQYF; DNA: TGTGCCGCATGGGAGGGGCAGGATACGCAGTATTTT
size: -; D: TRBD2; J: TRBJ2-3; V: TRBV6-1; CDR3: CASRRPSGLAGVTDTQYF; DNA: TGTGCCAGCAGACGTCCCTCGGGACTAGCGGGGGTGACAGATACGCAGTATTTT
size: -; D: TRBD1; J: TRBJ2-7; V: TRBV11-1; CDR3: CASSQRQGEGYEQYF; DNA: TGTGCCAGCAGCCAACGACAGGGAGAGGGCTACGAGCAGTACTTC
size: -; D: -; J: TRBJ1-1; V: TRBV29-1; CDR3: CSVVLDGLGVRNTEAFF; DNA: TGCAGCGTTGTCTTGGATGGTTTGGGGGTACGGAACACTGAAGCTTTCTTT
size: -; D: -; J: TRBJ2-1; V: TRBV4-1; CDR3: CASSQDVGDSYNEQFF; DNA: TGCGCCAGCAGCCAAGATGTCGGGGACTCCTACAATGAGCAGTTCTTC
size: -; D: -; J: TRBJ1-1; V: TRBV27; CDR3: CASSHFTPLGRSSEAFF; DNA: TGTGCCAGCAGTCATTTCACCCCACTAGGTCGGTCCTCTGAAGCTTTCTTT
size: -; D: TRBD1; J: TRBJ2-7; V: TRBV15; CDR3: CATSRGSAGTGSYEQYF; DNA: TGTGCCACCAGCAGAGGATCGGCCGGGACAGGGTCCTACGAGCAGTACTTC
size: -; D: TRBD1; J: TRBJ1-2; V: TRBV29-1; CDR3: CSVPRTGNYGYTF; DNA: TGCAGCGTCCCCAGGACAGGGAACTATGGCTACACCTTC
size: -; D: -; J: TRBJ2-7; V: TRBV27; CDR3: CASSFLGTTQEQYF; DNA: TGTGCCAGCAGTTTTCTGGGGACCACTCAGGAGCAGTACTTC
size: -; D: TRBD1; J: TRBJ2-7; V: TRBV12-3/TRBV12-4; CDR3: CASRRRDSYEQYF; DNA: TGTGCCAGCAGGCGCAGGGACAGCTACGAGCAGTACTTC
size: -; D: -; J: TRBJ1-6; V: TRBV13; CDR3: CASSLGRINSPLHF; DNA: TGTGCCAGCAGCTTGGGACGGATTAATTCACCCCTCCACTTT
size: -; D: -; J: TRBJ1-1; V: TRBV2; CDR3: CASNEDTEAFF; DNA: TGTGCCAGCAATGAGGACACCGAAGCTTTCTTT
size: -; D: TRBD1; J: TRBJ1-6; V: TRBV4-1; CDR3: CASSQKGDRANSPLHF; DNA: TGCGCCAGCAGCCAAAAGGGGGACAGAGCTAATTCACCCCTCCACTTT
size: -; D: TRBD2; J: TRBJ2-1; V: TRBV4-1; CDR3: CASSQPEREGTRYNEQFF; DNA: TGCGCCAGCAGCCAACCAGAGCGCGAGGGGACTAGGTACAATGAGCAGTTCTTC
size: -; D: TRBD1; J: TRBJ1-5; V: TRBV4-1; CDR3: CASSRRPGQGDQPQHF; DNA: TGCGCCAGCAGCCGAAGACCGGGACAGGGGGATCAGCCCCAGCATTTT
size: -; D: TRBD1; J: TRBJ1-4; V: TRBV7-9; CDR3: CASSLTGGGEKLFF; DNA: TGTGCCAGCAGCCTGACAGGGGGCGGTGAAAAACTGTTTTTT
size: -; D: -; J: TRBJ2-3; V: TRBV2; CDR3: CASSELGKDTQYF; DNA: TGTGCCAGCAGTGAACTGGGAAAAGATACGCAGTATTTT